This paragraph covers one T cell receptor (beta chain) sequence. This entry is derived from a study of T cell responses to AZD1222 COVID-19 vaccine. TCRdb keeps only in-frame clones here, not all; method: immunoSEQ multiplex PCR. The table has 130,000 to 150,000 clones, about 90% seen once. The CDR3 consists of 14 residues. Per germline, CDR1 SQVTM and CDR2 ANQGSEA. Germline trimming cut 5 bases from V and 2 bases from J; bases unmatched to any gene: 9. This clonotype was obtained from an adult in good health. Sequences were derived from peripheral blood, sampled on day 0 of AZD1222 vaccination. This chain connects TRBV29-1 to TRBJ2-7, with TRBD1 matching over 7 bases. The CDR3 loop reads CSVSSGTATYEQYF. In DNA, the CDR3 is TGCAGCGTTAGCTCCGGGACAGCCACCTACGAGCAGTACTTC.